A single sample is the source of the 15 T cell receptor beta chains below, sequenced in a study of shared clonotypes between healthy human individuals. Clones were read by immunoSEQ multiplex PCR, and TCRdb kept only the in-frame ones, dropping some. The sample has some 790,000 clones; roughly 72% are singletons. The sequenced sample consisted of memory CD4+ T cells sorted from blood. The subset was: CD45RA-negative fraction. The receptor set was obtained from a woman in her 30s in good health.

The chain uses TRBV5-1 and TRBJ2-5, with D possibly TRBD1 on 5 matching bases. This CDR3 has 14 amino acids. Germline lookup yields CDR1 SGHRS and CDR2 YFSETQ. Trimming took off 0 bases at V and 3 bases at J, with 9 bases between the two ends. The CDR3 spells CASSLGQTKETQYF. The CDR3, as DNA: TGCGCCAGCAGCTTGGGACAGACAAAAGAGACCCAGTACTTC. Variable domain in full (rest from reference TRBV5-1 and TRBJ2-5): KAGVTQTPRYLIKTRGQQVTLSCSPISGHRSVSWYQQTPGQGLQFLFEYFSETQRNKGNFPGRFSGRQFSNSRSEMNVSTLELGDSALYLCASSLGQTKETQYFGPGTRLLVL.

The chain links TRBV11-2 to TRBJ2-3; D is perhaps TRBD1 (5 bases). CDR1 and CDR2 from the germline V gene are SGHAT and FQNNGV. The CDR3 has 16 amino acids. V was cut by 5 bases and J by 1 base, with 16 bases left in between. CDR3 nucleotide sequence: TGTGCCAGCAGCGGCCAGACTGGGGCTGGCACAGATACGCAGTATTTT. Protein: CASSGQTGAGTDTQYF.

The chain couples TRBV28 to TRBJ1-3; D possibly corresponds to TRBD1 (6 bases). Germline V lookup: CDR1 MDHEN, CDR2 SYDVKM. The CDR3 loop spans 15 amino acids. The germline V and J ends were trimmed by 5 bases and 3 bases, with 14 bases remaining between them. The CDR3: CASSEQGGFGNTIYF. As DNA, the CDR3 is TGTGCCAGCAGTGAGCAAGGGGGGTTTGGAAACACCATATATTTT.

This clone was seen more than once but under ten times. The rearrangement joins TRBV5-6 to TRBJ2-5; D perhaps matches TRBD2 (6 bases). CDR1 and CDR2 (germline): SGHDT, YYEEEE. The CDR3 extends over 15 amino acids. The ends were cut back, 1 base at V and 4 bases at J, with 14 bases in the middle. DNA for the CDR3: TGTGCCAGCAGCTTGCGGACGATGGGGGGAGAGACCCAGTACTTC. Translating it yields CASSLRTMGGETQYF.

This sequence joins TRBV27 and TRBJ2-7; 7 bases map to TRBD2. J was trimmed by 3 bases and V by 4 bases; bases with no gene match: 18. Germline V gives CDR1 MNHEY, CDR2 SMNVEV (reference sequence). The CDR3 extends over 18 amino acids. The CDR3 protein is CASSSLRVGGRERYEQYF. The CDR3 DNA is TGTGCCAGCAGTTCCCTTCGGGTCGGTGGGCGGGAGCGCTACGAGCAGTACTTC.

The chain joins TRBV6-6 to TRBJ1-5, with D maybe TRBD1 (6 bases). This CDR3 region has 13 residues. V was shortened by 7 bases and J by 6 bases, with 13 bases between the two germline ends. CDR1 is MNHNY, CDR2 SVGAGI, per germline (reference sequence). CDR3 in amino acids: CASTQGGGQPQHF. CDR3 in DNA: TGTGCCAGCACGCAAGGGGGAGGTCAGCCCCAGCATTTT.

This rearrangement joins TRBV27 to TRBJ2-6; D possibly corresponds to TRBD2 (6 bases). The CDR3 is 17 residues long. Germline V lookup: CDR1 MNHEY, CDR2 SMNVEV (reference sequence). V was trimmed by 5 bases and J by 4 bases, leaving 18 bases between them. CDR3: CASSPGLGALGANVLTF. In DNA form, the CDR3 reads TGTGCCAGCAGTCCGGGACTGGGAGCTTTGGGGGCCAACGTCCTGACTTTC.

This rearrangement joins TRBV7-8 to TRBJ1-1, with D possibly matching TRBD1 (5 bases). CDR1 is SGHVS, CDR2 FQNEAQ, per germline. This CDR3 contains 14 residues. The V end was cut by 2 bases, the J end by 1 base, with 8 bases between. CDR3 protein: CASSLMQGNTEAFF. Written as DNA, the CDR3 is TGTGCCAGCAGCTTAATGCAGGGGAACACTGAAGCTTTCTTT.

The chain has TRBV30 and TRBJ1-1, with D unclear. The CDR3 is made up of 11 amino acids. Germline assignment: CDR1 GTSNPN and CDR2 SVGIG (reference sequence). The V and J ends lost 8 bases and 1 base respectively, with 8 bases between them. The CDR3 nucleotides read TGTGCCCTGATACGGAACACTGAAGCTTTCTTT. Protein: CALIRNTEAFF.

V gene TRBV9 combines with J gene TRBJ2-5; no reliable D call. Germline CDR1 SGDLS, CDR2 YYNGEE. CDR3 length: 15 residues. V was cut by 4 bases and J by 6 bases, with 19 bases left in between. The DNA for the CDR3 is TGTGCCAGCAGCCCAGTAGGCTACCCAGTGAAGACCCAGTACTTC. Encoded protein: CASSPVGYPVKTQYF.

The CDR3 is CASSTLSRLLYNEQFF. As DNA, the CDR3 is TGTGCCAGCAGCACCCTTTCCCGGTTATTATACAATGAGCAGTTCTTC. The J gene is TRBJ2-1, the V gene TRBV5-6; no firm D call. CDR1 is SGHDT, CDR2 YYEEEE, per germline. The length of the CDR3 is 16 residues. Trimming took off 4 bases at V and 4 bases at J, with 18 bases between the two ends.

The V gene is TRBV15, the J gene TRBJ2-3, with D possibly TRBD2 on 5 matching bases. V lost 5 bases and J lost 3, with 15 bases in between. Germline loops: CDR1 LNHNV, CDR2 YYDKDF (reference sequence). CDR3 length equals 15 residues. The CDR3 DNA sequence: TGTGCCACCAGCTTTATCGGGATGGGAACAGATACGCAGTATTTT. This translates into CATSFIGMGTDTQYF.

This chain joins TRBV27 and TRBJ1-2; D is possibly TRBD1 (6 bases). CDR3 length: 15 amino acids. Trimming removed 3 bases from V and 3 bases from J, with 14 bases in between. Germline assignment: CDR1 MNHEY and CDR2 SMNVEV (reference sequence). The CDR3 reads CASSFEGVSHYGYTF. The CDR3 coding sequence is TGTGCCAGCAGTTTTGAGGGGGTTTCGCACTATGGCTACACCTTC.

The genes are TRBV19 and TRBJ2-3; a weak D match, TRBD2 (6 bases). The V end was cut by 3 bases, the J end by 5 bases, with 12 bases between. This CDR3 has 14 residues. Germline CDR1 LNHDA, CDR2 SQIVND (reference sequence). CDR3 in amino acids: CASSMRGRQDTQYF. Written as DNA, the CDR3 is TGTGCCAGTAGTATGCGGGGCCGCCAAGATACGCAGTATTTT.

The chain carries TRBV27 and TRBJ1-1; D remains unclear. Trimming took 3 bases from V and 0 from J, leaving 5 bases between them. This CDR3 is built from 13 residues. Germline assignment: CDR1 MNHEY and CDR2 SMNVEV (reference sequence). This CDR3 reads CASSFIMNTEAFF. CDR3 nucleotide sequence: TGTGCCAGCAGTTTTATCATGAACACTGAAGCTTTCTTT.